This note documents a single TCR beta chain sequence. The data belong to a study of patients and donors after allogeneic stem cell transplantation. Germline V gene lookup returns CDR1 LGHNA and CDR2 YSLEER. With V trimmed by 4 bases and J by 5 bases, 2 bases remained unmatched. CDR3 length: 14 amino acids. From the RT-PCR reads, TCRdb called clonotypes with MiXCR, one entry per CDR3 protein. The sample lists 150,000 to 250,000 distinct CDR3 sequences, about 40% occurring once. The chain recombines TRBV4-3 with TRBJ2-3; 11 bases are a match to TRBD2. This clonotype originated in a human donor who was either an allogeneic HSCT recipient or a stem cell or donor lymphocyte infusion donor (not recorded which). It is not recorded whose cells these are; they may come from a transplant donor. Sequenced sample: blood, either unsorted or a sorted T cell fraction (not recorded which). The CDR3, as DNA: TGCGCCAGCAGCCCGGGACTAGCGGTAGATACGCAGTATTTT. This translates into CASSPGLAVDTQYF.